A selection of T cell receptor beta chains follows, all from one sample in a study of cytomegalovirus exposure and HLA in healthy donors. Here immunoSEQ multiplex PCR was the method, and the copy in TCRdb shows in-frame clones only, minus some. The sample yields around 200,000 clones, 82% seen once. Sequenced input: PBMCs. All receptors derive from a man aged 35-49 years in good health and CMV-seropositive. Each CDR3 is given with its conserved first and last residue. D genes are given only for firm matches. Clone size is given for some rows only: seen once, a few or many times, or a class if the clone is expanded.

>TRBD1|-|TRBV5-4|16|TRBJ2-1
CASSLMPVTGYNEQFF
TGTGCCAGCAGCCTGATGCCCGTGACAGGGTACAATGAGCAGTTCTTC
>TRBD1|-|TRBV5-1|16|TRBJ2-2
CASSQRQGASAGELFF
TGCGCCAGCAGCCAAAGACAGGGGGCATCAGCCGGGGAGCTGTTTTTT
>-|-|TRBV7-9|17|TRBJ2-3
CASSPTLGGALTDTQYF
TGTGCCAGCAGCCCTACCCTGGGCGGGGCGCTCACAGATACGCAGTATTTT
>-|-|TRBV27|14|TRBJ2-7
CASSPLEGVYEQYF
TGTGCCAGCAGCCCTCTGGAGGGAGTATACGAGCAGTACTTC
>-|-|TRBV30|16|TRBJ2-4
CAWSVPGLLAKNIQYF
TGTGCCTGGAGTGTACCAGGGTTACTAGCCAAAAACATTCAGTACTTC
>-|-|TRBV12-5|15|TRBJ2-7
CASGLLGRAAYEQYF
TGTGCTAGTGGTCTACTGGGCAGGGCTGCCTACGAGCAGTACTTC
>TRBD1|-|TRBV9|14|TRBJ1-2
CASSAGQGGYGYTF
TGTGCCAGCAGCGCCGGACAGGGAGGATATGGCTACACCTTC
>TRBD1|-|TRBV27|16|TRBJ1-5
CASGVPTGQGNQPQHF
TGTGCCAGCGGGGTCCCAACGGGACAGGGGAATCAGCCCCAGCATTTT
>TRBD1|-|TRBV6-1|12|TRBJ2-7
CASTGDRAEQYF
TGTGCCAGCACCGGGGACAGAGCCGAGCAGTACTTC
>TRBD2|-|TRBV7-3|15|TRBJ2-1
CASSPSGTRGYEQFF
TGTGCCAGCAGCCCGTCCGGGACTAGAGGGTATGAGCAGTTCTTC
>-|-|TRBV2|12|TRBJ2-1
CARQDTYNEQFF
TGTGCCAGGCAGGACACGTACAATGAGCAGTTCTTC
>-|few|TRBV5-6|14|TRBJ1-1
CASSLTDWAPEAFF
TGTGCCAGCAGCTTAACGGACTGGGCACCTGAAGCTTTCTTT
>-|-|TRBV6-1|16|TRBJ2-1
CASSERVRGVFDEQFF
TGTGCCAGCAGTGAAAGGGTCAGGGGAGTGTTCGATGAGCAGTTCTTC
>TRBD1|once|TRBV19|13|TRBJ1-2
CASSTQGAQGYTF
TGTGCCAGTAGTACACAGGGGGCGCAAGGCTACACCTTC
>-|-|TRBV19|13|TRBJ2-5
CASSMWLGETQYF
TGTGCCAGTAGTATGTGGCTCGGGGAGACCCAGTACTTC
>-|few|TRBV25-1|14|TRBJ1-5
CASSELGPGGPQHF
TGTGCCAGCAGTGAATTGGGGCCGGGGGGGCCCCAGCATTTT
>TRBD1|-|TRBV11-3|16|TRBJ2-3
CASSLGAGGTGDTQYF
TGTGCCAGCAGCTTAGGGGCAGGGGGTACCGGGGATACGCAGTATTTT
>TRBD1|-|TRBV19|15|TRBJ1-1
CASSFGQGMNTEAFF
TGTGCCAGTAGTTTCGGACAGGGCATGAACACTGAAGCTTTCTTT
>-|-|TRBV15|15|TRBJ1-5
CATSRGGGGNQPQHF
TGTGCCACCAGCAGGGGGGGAGGGGGCAATCAGCCCCAGCATTTT
>-|-|TRBV15|15|TRBJ2-5
CATSRVGDSQETQYF
TGTGCCACCAGCAGAGTTGGGGACTCACAAGAGACCCAGTACTTC
>TRBD1|-|TRBV5-1|16|TRBJ1-1
CASSSGTGGGDTEAFF
TGCGCCAGCAGCTCGGGGACAGGGGGCGGCGACACTGAAGCTTTCTTT
>-|-|TRBV9|15|TRBJ2-7
CASSVESGSSYEQYF
TGTGCCAGCAGCGTAGAAAGCGGTAGCTCCTACGAGCAGTACTTC